This TCR beta chain appears in the sequencing data of a study of vaccination and CD4 T cells after COVID-19. In this sample, this clonotype turned up a few times. No antigen is known for it. Treatment noted: approximately 10-day PBMC culture with coronavirus spike peptide pools or control peptides (ViraFEST assay). Between the trimmed V and J ends, which lost 8 bases and 2 bases, there was a span of 18 bases. This CDR3 has 14 residues. Germline CDR1 is GTSNPN and CDR2 is SVGIG (reference sequence). CD4+ T cells that had been cultured provided DNA sequenced with the Oncomine TCR Beta short-read assay. One entry per CDR3 protein, called by TCRdb with MiXCR from the PCR reads. There are approximately 14,000 distinct CDR3 sequences in the sample; about 30% occur only once, and more than 7.5% lies in the top ten.

The chain recombines TRBV30 with TRBJ1-1, with a possible D match to TRBD1 (6 bases). The specimen was CD4+ T cells from blood, cultured in vitro. The clonotype comes from a human donor who had recovered from COVID-19. The CDR3 sequence: CAHGGGHTNTEAFF. CDR3 sequence (DNA): TGTGCCCATGGCGGGGGGCACACTAACACTGAAGCTTTCTTT.